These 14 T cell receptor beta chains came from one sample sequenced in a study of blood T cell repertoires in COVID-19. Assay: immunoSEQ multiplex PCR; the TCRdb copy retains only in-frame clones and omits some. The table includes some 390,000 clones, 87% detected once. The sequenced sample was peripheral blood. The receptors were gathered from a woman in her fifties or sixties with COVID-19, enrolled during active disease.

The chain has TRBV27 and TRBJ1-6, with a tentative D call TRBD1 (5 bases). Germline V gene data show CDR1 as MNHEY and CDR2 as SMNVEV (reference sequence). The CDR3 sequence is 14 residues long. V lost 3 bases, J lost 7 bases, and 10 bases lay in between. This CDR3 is CASSFGAQNSPLHF. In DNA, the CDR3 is TGTGCCAGCAGTTTTGGGGCCCAGAATTCACCCCTCCACTTT.

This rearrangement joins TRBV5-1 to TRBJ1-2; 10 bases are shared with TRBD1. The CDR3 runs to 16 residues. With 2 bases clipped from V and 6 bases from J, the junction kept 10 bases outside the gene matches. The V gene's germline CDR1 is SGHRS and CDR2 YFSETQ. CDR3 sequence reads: CASSLLPGGQGNGYTF. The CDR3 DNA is TGCGCCAGCAGCTTACTCCCCGGGGGACAGGGGAATGGCTACACCTTC.

CDR3 DNA sequence: TGTGCCAGCAGTGAATATCCAGTCTATTCACCCCTCCACTTT. As protein: CASSEYPVYSPLHF. The chain links TRBV25-1 to TRBJ1-6; D not certain. Germline CDR1 MGHDK, CDR2 SYGVNS. There are 14 residues in the CDR3. Trimming removed 0 bases at V and 8 bases at J, with 8 bases between. The complete variable domain, with remaining parts taken from reference TRBV25-1 and TRBJ1-6, reads EADIYQTPRYLVIGTGKKITLECSQTMGHDKMYWYQQDPGMELHLIHYSYGVNSTEKGDLSSESTVSRIRTEHFPLTLESARPSHTSQYLCASSEYPVYSPLHFGNGTRLTVT.

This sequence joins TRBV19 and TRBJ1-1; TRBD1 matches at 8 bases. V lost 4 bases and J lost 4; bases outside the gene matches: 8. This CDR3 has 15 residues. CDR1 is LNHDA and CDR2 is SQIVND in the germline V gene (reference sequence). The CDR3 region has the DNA TGTGCCAGTAGTAGACGACAGGGGTATGTCACTGAAGCTTTCTTT. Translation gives CASSRRQGYVTEAFF.

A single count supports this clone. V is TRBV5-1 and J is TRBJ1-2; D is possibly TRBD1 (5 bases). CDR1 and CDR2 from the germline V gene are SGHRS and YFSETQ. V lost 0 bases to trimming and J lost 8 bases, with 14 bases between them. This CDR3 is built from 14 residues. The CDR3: CASSLDEGRVGYTF. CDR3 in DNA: TGCGCCAGCAGCTTGGACGAGGGGAGGGTAGGCTACACCTTC.

The CDR3 sequence is CAWSSTGTGQFF. Here the CDR3 DNA reads TGTGCCTGGAGTTCTACCGGGACAGGGCAGTTCTTC. This sequence joins TRBV30 and TRBJ2-1; 8 bases are shared with TRBD1. Germline-derived CDR1 and CDR2 are GTSNPN and SVGIG (reference sequence). Trimming at V came to 2 bases and at J to 12 bases, leaving 6 bases not matched to a gene. The length of the CDR3 is 12 residues.

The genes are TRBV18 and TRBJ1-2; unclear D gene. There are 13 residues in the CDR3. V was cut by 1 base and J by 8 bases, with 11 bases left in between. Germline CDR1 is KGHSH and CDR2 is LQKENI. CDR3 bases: TGTGCCAGCTCACCACAGACGGGATTAGGCTACACCTTC. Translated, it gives CASSPQTGLGYTF.

The CDR3 spells CASSSARATGELFF. CDR3 DNA: TGTGCCAGCAGCTCGGCCAGGGCCACCGGGGAGCTGTTTTTT. The chain uses TRBV7-3 and TRBJ2-2, with a possible D match to TRBD1 (5 bases). V was clipped by 4 bases and J by 4 bases, with 10 bases between them. This CDR3 has 14 residues. Germline CDR1 and CDR2: SGHTA and FQGTGA.

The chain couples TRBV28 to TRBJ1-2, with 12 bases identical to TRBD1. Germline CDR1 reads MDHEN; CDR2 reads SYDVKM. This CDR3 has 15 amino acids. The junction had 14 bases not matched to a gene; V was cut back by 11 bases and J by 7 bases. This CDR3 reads CALLGGTGGVSGYTF. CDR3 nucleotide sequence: TGTGCCCTACTAGGCGGGACAGGGGGCGTGAGTGGCTACACCTTC.

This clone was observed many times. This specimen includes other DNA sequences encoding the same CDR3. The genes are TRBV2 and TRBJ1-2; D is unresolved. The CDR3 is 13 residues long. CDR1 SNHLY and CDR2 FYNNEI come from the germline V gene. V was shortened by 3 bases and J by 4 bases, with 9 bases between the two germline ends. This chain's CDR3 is CASSDSGSYGYTF. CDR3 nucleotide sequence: TGTGCCAGCAGTGACAGCGGTTCCTATGGCTACACCTTC.

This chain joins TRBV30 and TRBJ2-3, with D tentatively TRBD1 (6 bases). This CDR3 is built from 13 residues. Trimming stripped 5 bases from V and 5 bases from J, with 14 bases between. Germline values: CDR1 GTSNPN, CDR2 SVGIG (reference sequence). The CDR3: CAWGRGLRDTQYF. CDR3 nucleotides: TGTGCCTGGGGCAGGGGATTGAGAGATACGCAGTATTTT.

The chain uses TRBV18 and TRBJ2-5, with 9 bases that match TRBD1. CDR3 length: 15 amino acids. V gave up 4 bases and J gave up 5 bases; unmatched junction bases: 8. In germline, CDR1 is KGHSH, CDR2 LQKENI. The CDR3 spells CASSRGQGIQETQYF. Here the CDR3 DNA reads TGTGCCAGCTCACGGGGACAGGGCATACAGGAGACCCAGTACTTC.

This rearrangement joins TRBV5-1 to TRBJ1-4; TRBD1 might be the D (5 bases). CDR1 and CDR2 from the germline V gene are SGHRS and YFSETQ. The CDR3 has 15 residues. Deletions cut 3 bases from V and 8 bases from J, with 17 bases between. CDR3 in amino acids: CASSSTGTTKEKLFF. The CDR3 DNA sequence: TGCGCCAGCAGCTCTACCGGGACTACCAAGGAAAAACTGTTTTTT.

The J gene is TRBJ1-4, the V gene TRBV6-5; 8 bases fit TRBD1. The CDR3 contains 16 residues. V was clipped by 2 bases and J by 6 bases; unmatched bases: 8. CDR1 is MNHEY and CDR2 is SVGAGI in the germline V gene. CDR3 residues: CASSYERRQGHEKLFF. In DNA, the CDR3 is TGTGCCAGCAGTTACGAGCGGAGACAGGGGCATGAAAAACTGTTTTTT.